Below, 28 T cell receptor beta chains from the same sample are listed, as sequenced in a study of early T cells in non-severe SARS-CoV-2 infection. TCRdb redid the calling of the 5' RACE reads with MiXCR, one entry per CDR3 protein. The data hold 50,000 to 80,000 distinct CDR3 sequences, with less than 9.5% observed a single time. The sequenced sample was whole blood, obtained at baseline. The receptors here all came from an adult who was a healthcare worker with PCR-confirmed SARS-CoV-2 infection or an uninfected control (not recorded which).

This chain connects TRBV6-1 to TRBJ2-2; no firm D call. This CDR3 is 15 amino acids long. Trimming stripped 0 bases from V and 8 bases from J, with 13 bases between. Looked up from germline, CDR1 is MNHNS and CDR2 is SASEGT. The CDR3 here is CASSEALRGWGELFF. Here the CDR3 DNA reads TGTGCCAGCAGTGAAGCGCTTCGAGGTTGGGGGGAGCTGTTTTTT.

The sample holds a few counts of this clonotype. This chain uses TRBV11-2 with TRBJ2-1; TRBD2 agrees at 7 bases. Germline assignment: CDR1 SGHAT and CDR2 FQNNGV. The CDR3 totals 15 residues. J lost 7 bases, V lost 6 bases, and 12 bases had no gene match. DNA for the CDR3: TGTGCCAGCAGTGGCATCGGCGGGAGATTTAATGAGCAGTTCTTC. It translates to CASSGIGGRFNEQFF.

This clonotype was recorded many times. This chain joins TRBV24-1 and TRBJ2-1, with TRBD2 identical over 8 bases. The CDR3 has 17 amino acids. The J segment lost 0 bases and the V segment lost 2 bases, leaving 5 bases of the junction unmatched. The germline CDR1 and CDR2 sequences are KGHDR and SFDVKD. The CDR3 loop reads CATSDSTSGSSYNEQFF. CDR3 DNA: TGTGCCACCAGTGATTCCACCAGCGGGAGCTCCTACAATGAGCAGTTCTTC.

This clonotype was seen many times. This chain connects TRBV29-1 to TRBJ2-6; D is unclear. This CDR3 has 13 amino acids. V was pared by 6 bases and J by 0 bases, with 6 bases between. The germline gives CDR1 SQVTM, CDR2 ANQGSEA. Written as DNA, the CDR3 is TGCAGCGTGAAGTTCTCTGGGGCCAACGTCCTGACTTTC. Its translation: CSVKFSGANVLTF.

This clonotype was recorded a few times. Here the CDR3 DNA reads TGTGCCAGCAGCTTGTTGGTGGGGTCCCCGGATACGCAGTATTTT. Protein: CASSLLVGSPDTQYF. The rearrangement links TRBV5-5 to TRBJ2-3; no firm D call. CDR1 and CDR2 (germline): SGHKS, YYEKEE (reference sequence). Trimming pared 1 base from V and 6 bases from J, leaving 15 bases between. This CDR3 contains 15 residues.

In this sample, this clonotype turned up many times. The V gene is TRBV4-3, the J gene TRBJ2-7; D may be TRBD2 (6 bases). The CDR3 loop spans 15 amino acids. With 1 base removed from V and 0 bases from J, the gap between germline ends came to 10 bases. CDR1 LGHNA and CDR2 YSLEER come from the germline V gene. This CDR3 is CASSQAVGSSYEQYF. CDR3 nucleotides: TGCGCCAGCAGCCAAGCGGTCGGGAGCTCCTACGAGCAGTACTTC.

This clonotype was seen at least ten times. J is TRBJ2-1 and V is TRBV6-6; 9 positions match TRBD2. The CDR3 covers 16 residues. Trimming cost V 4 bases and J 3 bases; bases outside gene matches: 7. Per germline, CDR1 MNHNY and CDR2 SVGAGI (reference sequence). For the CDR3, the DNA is TGTGCCAGCAGTTCCCAGGGCGGGAGGGTCTACAATGAGCAGTTCTTC. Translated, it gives CASSSQGGRVYNEQFF.

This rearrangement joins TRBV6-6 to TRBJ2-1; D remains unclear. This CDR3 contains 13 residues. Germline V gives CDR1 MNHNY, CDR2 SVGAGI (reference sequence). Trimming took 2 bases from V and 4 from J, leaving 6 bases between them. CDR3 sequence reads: CASSYGMYNEQFF. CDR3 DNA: TGTGCCAGCAGTTACGGGATGTACAATGAGCAGTTCTTC.

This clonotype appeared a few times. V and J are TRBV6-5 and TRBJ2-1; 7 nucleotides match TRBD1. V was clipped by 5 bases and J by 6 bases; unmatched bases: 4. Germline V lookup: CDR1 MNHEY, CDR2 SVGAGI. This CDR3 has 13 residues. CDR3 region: CASSNWDSNEQFF. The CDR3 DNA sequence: TGTGCCAGCAGTAACTGGGACAGCAATGAGCAGTTCTTC.

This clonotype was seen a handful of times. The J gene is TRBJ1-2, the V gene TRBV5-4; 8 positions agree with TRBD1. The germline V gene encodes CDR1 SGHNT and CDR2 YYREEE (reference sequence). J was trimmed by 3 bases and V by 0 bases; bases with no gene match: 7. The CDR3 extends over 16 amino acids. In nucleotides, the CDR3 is TGTGCCAGCAGCTTGGGACAGGGGATATCCGACTATGGCTACACCTTC. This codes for CASSLGQGISDYGYTF.

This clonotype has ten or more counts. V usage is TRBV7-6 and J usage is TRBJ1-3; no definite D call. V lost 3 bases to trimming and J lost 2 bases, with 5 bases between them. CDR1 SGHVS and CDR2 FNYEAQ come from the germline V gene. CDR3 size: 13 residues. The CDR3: CASSLAAGNTIYF. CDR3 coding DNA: TGTGCCAGCAGCTTGGCGGCTGGAAACACCATATATTTT. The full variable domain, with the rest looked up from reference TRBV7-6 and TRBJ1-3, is GAGVSQSPRYKVTKRGQDVALRCDPISGHVSLYWYRQALGQGPEFLTYFNYEAQQDKSGLPNDRFSAERPEGSISTLTIQRTEQRDSAMYRCASSLAAGNTIYFGEGSWLTVV.

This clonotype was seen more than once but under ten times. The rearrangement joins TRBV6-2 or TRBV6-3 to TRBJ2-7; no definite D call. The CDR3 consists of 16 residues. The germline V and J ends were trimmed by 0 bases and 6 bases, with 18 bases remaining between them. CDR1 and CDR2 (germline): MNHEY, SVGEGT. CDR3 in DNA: TGTGCCAGCAGTTACTCAGAAGGGATAGGGATCGTCGAGCAGTACTTC. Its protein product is CASSYSEGIGIVEQYF.

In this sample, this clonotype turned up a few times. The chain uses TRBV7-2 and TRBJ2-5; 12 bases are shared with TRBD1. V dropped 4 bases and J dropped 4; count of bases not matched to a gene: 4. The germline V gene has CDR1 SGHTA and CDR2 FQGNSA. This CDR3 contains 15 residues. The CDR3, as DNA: TGTGCCAGCAGCTGGGGACAGGGGGCCTCAGAGACCCAGTACTTC. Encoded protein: CASSWGQGASETQYF.

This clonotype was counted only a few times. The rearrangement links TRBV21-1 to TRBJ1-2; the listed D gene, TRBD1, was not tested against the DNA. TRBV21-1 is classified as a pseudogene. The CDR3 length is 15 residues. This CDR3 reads CASSNLRGQDYGYTF. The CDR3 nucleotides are TGTGCCAGCAGCAATTTGAGGGGACAGGATTATGGCTACACCTTC.

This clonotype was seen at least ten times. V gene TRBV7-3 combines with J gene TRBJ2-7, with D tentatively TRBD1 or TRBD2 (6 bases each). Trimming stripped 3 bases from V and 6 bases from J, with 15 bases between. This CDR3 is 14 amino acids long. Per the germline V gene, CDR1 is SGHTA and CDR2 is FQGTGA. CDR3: CASSFASRGGEQYF. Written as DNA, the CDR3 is TGTGCCAGCAGCTTCGCGAGCAGGGGAGGCGAGCAGTACTTC.

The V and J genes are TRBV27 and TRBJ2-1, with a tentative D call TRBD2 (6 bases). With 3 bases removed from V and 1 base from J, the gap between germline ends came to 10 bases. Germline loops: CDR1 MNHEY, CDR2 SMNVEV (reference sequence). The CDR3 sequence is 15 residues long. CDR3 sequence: CASSLSRESYNEQFF. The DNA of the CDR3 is TGTGCCAGCAGTTTGTCCCGGGAGTCCTACAATGAGCAGTTCTTC.

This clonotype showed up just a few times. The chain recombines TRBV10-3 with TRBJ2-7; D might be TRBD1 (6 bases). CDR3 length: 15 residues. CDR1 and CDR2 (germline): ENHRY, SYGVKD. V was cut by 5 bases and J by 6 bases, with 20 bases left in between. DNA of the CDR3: TGTGCCATCAGTACCTGGACAGAGGGAATTGGCGAGCAGTACTTC. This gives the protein CAISTWTEGIGEQYF.

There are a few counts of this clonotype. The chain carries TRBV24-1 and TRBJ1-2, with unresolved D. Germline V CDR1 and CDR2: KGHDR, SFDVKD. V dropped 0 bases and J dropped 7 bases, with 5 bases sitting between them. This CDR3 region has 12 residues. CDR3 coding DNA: TGTGCCACCAGTGATTTGACCCTTGGCTACACCTTC. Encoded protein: CATSDLTLGYTF.

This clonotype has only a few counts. The CDR3 DNA follows: TGTGCCAGCTCACTCACCGAGAACACCGGGGAGCTGTTTTTT. Amino acid sequence: CASSLTENTGELFF. The V gene is TRBV18, the J gene TRBJ2-2; D call uncertain. The germline V gene has CDR1 KGHSH and CDR2 LQKENI. V lost 4 bases to trimming and J lost 1 base, with 7 bases between them. The CDR3 length is 14 residues.

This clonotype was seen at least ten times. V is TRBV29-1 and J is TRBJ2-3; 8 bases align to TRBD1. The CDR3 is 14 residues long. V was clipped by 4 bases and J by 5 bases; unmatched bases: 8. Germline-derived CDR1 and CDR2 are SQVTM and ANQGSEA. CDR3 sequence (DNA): TGCAGCGTTGTTCGACAGGGGCGTGAAGATACGCAGTATTTT. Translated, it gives CSVVRQGREDTQYF.

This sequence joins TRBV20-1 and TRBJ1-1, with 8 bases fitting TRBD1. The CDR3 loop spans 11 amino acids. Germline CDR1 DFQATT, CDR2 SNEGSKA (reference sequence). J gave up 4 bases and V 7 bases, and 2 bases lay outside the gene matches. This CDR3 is CSGQGITEAFF. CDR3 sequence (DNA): TGCAGTGGACAGGGGATCACTGAAGCTTTCTTT.

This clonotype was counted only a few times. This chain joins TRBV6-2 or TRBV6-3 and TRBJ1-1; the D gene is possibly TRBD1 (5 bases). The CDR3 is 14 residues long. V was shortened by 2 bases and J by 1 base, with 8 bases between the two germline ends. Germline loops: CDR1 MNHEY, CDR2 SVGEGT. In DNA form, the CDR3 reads TGTGCCAGCAGTTACCCGGACACGAACACTGAAGCTTTCTTT. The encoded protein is CASSYPDTNTEAFF.

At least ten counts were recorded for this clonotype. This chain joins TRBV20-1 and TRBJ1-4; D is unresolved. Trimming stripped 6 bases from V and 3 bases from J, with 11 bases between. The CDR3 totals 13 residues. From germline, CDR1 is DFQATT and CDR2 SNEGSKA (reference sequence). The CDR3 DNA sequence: TGCAGTGCCAAGGGTGACTCTAATGAAAAACTGTTTTTT. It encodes CSAKGDSNEKLFF.

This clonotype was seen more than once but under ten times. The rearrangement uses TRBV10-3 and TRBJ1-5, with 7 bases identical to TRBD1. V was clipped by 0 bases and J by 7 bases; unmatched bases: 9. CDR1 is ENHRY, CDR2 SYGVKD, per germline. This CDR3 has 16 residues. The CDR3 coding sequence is TGTGCCATCAGTGAGTCCCCTACAGGGGTCGGACAGCCCCAGCATTTT. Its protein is CAISESPTGVGQPQHF.

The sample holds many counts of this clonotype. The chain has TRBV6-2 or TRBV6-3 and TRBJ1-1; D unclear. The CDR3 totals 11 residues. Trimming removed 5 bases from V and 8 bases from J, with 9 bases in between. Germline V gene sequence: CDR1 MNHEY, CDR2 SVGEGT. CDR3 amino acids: CASSVSYEAFF. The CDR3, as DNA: TGTGCCAGCAGTGTGTCCTACGAAGCTTTCTTT.

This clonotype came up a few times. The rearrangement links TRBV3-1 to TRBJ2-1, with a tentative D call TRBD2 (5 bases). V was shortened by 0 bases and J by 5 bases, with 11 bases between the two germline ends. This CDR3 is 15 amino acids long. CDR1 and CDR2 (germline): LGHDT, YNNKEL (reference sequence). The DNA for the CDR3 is TGTGCCAGCAGCCAAGATCCGGGGAACAACAATGAGCAGTTCTTC. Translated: CASSQDPGNNNEQFF.

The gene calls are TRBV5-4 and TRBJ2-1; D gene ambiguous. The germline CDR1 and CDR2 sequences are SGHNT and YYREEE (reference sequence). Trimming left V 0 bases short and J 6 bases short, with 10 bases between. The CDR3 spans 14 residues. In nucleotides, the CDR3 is TGTGCCAGCAGCTTGGAAGTTAGTTTCAATGAGCAGTTCTTC. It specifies CASSLEVSFNEQFF.

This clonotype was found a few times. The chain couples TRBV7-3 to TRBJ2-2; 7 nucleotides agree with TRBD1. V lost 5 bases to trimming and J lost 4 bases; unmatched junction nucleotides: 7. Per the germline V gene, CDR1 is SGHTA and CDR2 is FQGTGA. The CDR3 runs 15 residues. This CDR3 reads CASSPAGTVTGELFF. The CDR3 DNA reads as TGTGCCAGCAGCCCCGCCGGGACAGTCACCGGGGAGCTGTTTTTT.